The 29 T cell receptor beta chains below all came from one sample that was sequenced in a study of CD8+ T cells in alopecia areata. Sequencing templates came from extracted RNA that was reverse transcribed into cDNA. Some clones are missing from TCRdb's copy, which holds only in-frame ones; the method was immunoSEQ multiplex PCR. Of about 200,000 clones detected, more than 50% appear once; the ten largest clones hold 4.5% to 6%. What was sequenced was CD8+ T cells sorted from blood. The origin of the receptors is a human donor in good health.

This clone is a singleton in its sample. The chain uses TRBV5-6 and TRBJ1-5; 7 positions match TRBD1. Germline CDR1 reads SGHDT; CDR2 reads YYEEEE. V shed 4 bases, J shed 6 bases, and the junction held 7 bases outside the gene matches. This CDR3 has 14 residues. CDR3 amino acids: CASSNDRVAQPQHF. For the CDR3, the DNA is TGTGCCAGCAGCAACGACAGGGTAGCTCAGCCCCAGCATTTT.

The J gene is TRBJ1-1, the V gene TRBV6-6; D gene ambiguous. CDR3 length equals 15 residues. CDR1 MNHNY and CDR2 SVGAGI come from the germline V gene (reference sequence). V gave up 0 bases and J gave up 0 bases, with 8 bases separating them. The CDR3 spells CASSYSGGMNTEAFF. The CDR3 nucleotides are TGTGCCAGCAGTTACTCGGGCGGAATGAACACTGAAGCTTTCTTT.

In regard to this clone: One end of the junction varies from germline; a read error may be responsible. The rearrangement uses TRBV4-1 and TRBJ2-1; 11 bases are a match to TRBD2. Per germline, CDR1 MGHRA and CDR2 YSYEKL. This CDR3 region has 16 residues. In nucleotides, the CDR3 is TGCGCCAGCGGCCAGGGACTAGCGGCTAGCTACAATGAGCAGTTCTTC. Residues: CASGQGLAASYNEQFF.

The chain has TRBV4-1 and TRBJ2-5, with 7 bases aligning to TRBD1. This CDR3 spans 15 amino acids. Trimming took 0 bases from V and 2 from J; bases not matched to a gene: 3. From germline, CDR1 is MGHRA and CDR2 YSYEKL. In DNA, the CDR3 is TGCGCCAGCAGCCAAGAGGGCAGGGGGCAAGAGACCCAGTACTTC. It encodes CASSQEGRGQETQYF.

This clone was seen more than once but under ten times. The chain couples TRBV29-1 to TRBJ2-3; possible D gene TRBD2, 5 bases. The CDR3 is 13 residues long. Trimming removed 5 bases from V and 0 bases from J, with 9 bases in between. The V gene's germline CDR1 is SQVTM and CDR2 ANQGSEA. The CDR3 DNA follows: TGCAGCGTTTCGACTACTAGCACAGATACGCAGTATTTT. Its translation: CSVSTTSTDTQYF.

The rearrangement uses TRBV4-1 and TRBJ1-1, with a weak D call TRBD1 (5 bases). CDR1 is MGHRA and CDR2 is YSYEKL in the germline V gene. This CDR3 has 15 residues. Trimming removed 4 bases from V and 4 bases from J, with 16 bases in between. CDR3 sequence reads: CASSLDFGGFTEAFF. For the CDR3, the DNA is TGCGCCAGCAGCCTGGACTTCGGGGGGTTCACTGAAGCTTTCTTT.

This chain uses TRBV7-3 with TRBJ2-1; the D is unclear. Germline CDR1 is SGHTA and CDR2 is FQGTGA. CDR3 length equals 13 residues. Trimming left V 4 bases short and J 1 base short, with 5 bases between. The CDR3 DNA is TGTGCCAGCAGCTCACCGTCCTACAATGAGCAGTTCTTC. This codes for CASSSPSYNEQFF.

The CDR3 coding sequence is TGCAGCGCCATCAAGTTGGTAGCGGGGGTTTCAGATACGCAGTATTTT. It encodes CSAIKLVAGVSDTQYF. The rearrangement uses TRBV29-1 and TRBJ2-3; 9 bases line up with TRBD2. V shed 7 bases and J 4 bases; nucleotides not matched to a gene: 15. Germline V CDR1 and CDR2: SQVTM, ANQGSEA. This CDR3 contains 16 residues.

The chain links TRBV5-6 to TRBJ2-1; TRBD2 matches at 13 bases. Germline V gives CDR1 SGHDT, CDR2 YYEEEE. The CDR3 covers 18 residues. Unmatched junction bases numbered 7, after V lost 3 bases and J lost 1 base. The CDR3 coding sequence is TGTGCCAGCAGCTCGGGGACTAGCGGGGAAATATCCTACAATGAGCAGTTCTTC. Protein product: CASSSGTSGEISYNEQFF. The whole variable domain, remainder taken from reference TRBV5-6 and TRBJ2-1, is DAGVTQSPTHLIKTRGQQVTLRCSPKSGHDTVSWYQQALGQGPQFIFQYYEEEERQRGNFPDRFSGHQFPNYSSELNVNALLLGDSALYLCASSSGTSGEISYNEQFFGPGTRLTVL.

The V gene is TRBV6-5, the J gene TRBJ1-2; 8 bases agree with TRBD1. The germline V gene encodes CDR1 MNHEY and CDR2 SVGAGI. CDR3 length equals 15 residues. J lost 10 bases, V lost 0 bases, and 10 bases had no gene match. The CDR3 DNA sequence: TGTGCCAGCAGTTACTCGAATCCGGACAGGGATCCCTACACCTTC. Encoded protein: CASSYSNPDRDPYTF.

In the case of this clone: This sample includes further DNA sequences coding for the same CDR3. J is TRBJ1-2 and V is TRBV29-1, with D perhaps TRBD1 (6 bases). This CDR3 is built from 15 residues. Germline loops: CDR1 SQVTM, CDR2 ANQGSEA. V dropped 6 bases and J dropped 6 bases, with 23 bases sitting between them. In nucleotides, the CDR3 is TGCAGCGTGGGTCAGGTCGGGACGGGGGGCCATGGCTACACCTTC. This gives the protein CSVGQVGTGGHGYTF.

The chain employs TRBV4-1 and TRBJ2-3; 7 bases are shared with TRBD2. V lost 0 bases and J lost 4; bases outside the gene matches: 7. Germline V lookup: CDR1 MGHRA, CDR2 YSYEKL. The CDR3 extends over 16 amino acids. CDR3 protein: CASSQDPGLVADTQYF. The CDR3 DNA is TGCGCCAGCAGCCAAGACCCCGGACTAGTTGCAGATACGCAGTATTTT.

With regard to this clone: Distinct nucleotide sequences in the sample also encode this CDR3. The chain uses TRBV27 and TRBJ2-1; D is uncertain. The CDR3 extends over 13 amino acids. The V gene's germline CDR1 is MNHEY and CDR2 SMNVEV (reference sequence). Trimming left V 3 bases short and J 2 bases short, with 5 bases between. The CDR3 here is CASSFGPYNEQFF. CDR3 nucleotides: TGTGCCAGCAGTTTCGGGCCCTACAATGAGCAGTTCTTC.

CDR3 DNA sequence: TGTGCCAGCAGCTTAGTCCCCGACAGTAAAAAGCAGTTCTTC. It translates to CASSLVPDSKKQFF. The genes are TRBV7-8 and TRBJ2-1; weak D call: TRBD1 (5 bases). V was clipped by 1 base and J by 11 bases, with 15 bases between them. Germline loops: CDR1 SGHVS, CDR2 FQNEAQ. The CDR3 extends over 14 amino acids.

The rearrangement links TRBV5-6 to TRBJ1-1; TRBD1 might be the D (6 bases). Deletions cut 5 bases from V and 8 bases from J, with 13 bases between. The germline CDR1 and CDR2 sequences are SGHDT and YYEEEE. CDR3 length: 12 residues. The CDR3: CASSGGTSEAFF. The CDR3 nucleotides read TGTGCCAGCAGTGGAGGGACATCGGAAGCTTTCTTT.

This chain joins TRBV29-1 and TRBJ1-2, with TRBD1 identical over 8 bases. The V segment lost 0 bases and the J segment 7 bases; nucleotides outside the gene matches: 10. The CDR3 totals 15 residues. CDR1 is SQVTM, CDR2 ANQGSEA, per germline. The CDR3 loop reads CSVEDVRTGISGYTF. In DNA, the CDR3 is TGCAGCGTTGAAGACGTTCGGACAGGGATCTCTGGCTACACCTTC.

This chain links TRBV4-1 with TRBJ2-3, with a possible D match to TRBD1 (6 bases). The CDR3 is 15 amino acids. In germline, CDR1 is MGHRA, CDR2 YSYEKL. V lost 2 bases and J lost 2, with 11 bases in between. This chain's CDR3 is CASSQMGAVTDTQYF. CDR3 DNA sequence: TGCGCCAGCAGCCAAATGGGGGCGGTCACAGATACGCAGTATTTT.

The table lists this clone with a few counts. The chain couples TRBV7-9 to TRBJ1-1; 7 nucleotides agree with TRBD1. CDR3 length equals 11 residues. V lost 8 bases to trimming and J lost 9 bases; unmatched junction nucleotides: 6. Germline assignment: CDR1 SEHNR and CDR2 FQNEAQ (reference sequence). Here the CDR3 reads CASGRDRKAFF. CDR3 DNA: TGTGCCAGCGGAAGGGACAGAAAAGCTTTCTTT. The variable domain in full, completed from reference TRBV7-9 and TRBJ1-1, reads DTGVSQNPRHKITKRGQNVTFRCDPISEHNRLYWYRQTLGQGPEFLTYFQNEAQLEKSRLLSDRFSAERPKGSFSTLEIQRTEQGDSAMYLCASGRDRKAFFGQGTRLTVV.

V gene TRBV11-2 combines with J gene TRBJ2-7, with D perhaps TRBD2 (5 bases). There are 16 residues in the CDR3. V was shortened by 1 base and J by 6 bases, with 19 bases between the two germline ends. Germline CDR1 SGHAT, CDR2 FQNNGV. The CDR3 region has the DNA TGTGCCAGCAGCTTAGGGGGATCGCGGGCTCCTGCCGAGCAGTACTTC. It is translated as CASSLGGSRAPAEQYF.

This clone occurred once. The chain uses TRBV6-5 and TRBJ2-1; a possible D gene is TRBD1 (6 bases). Germline CDR1 is MNHEY and CDR2 is SVGAGI. V was shortened by 2 bases and J by 4 bases, with 12 bases between the two germline ends. The CDR3 is 15 amino acids. CDR3 bases: TGTGCCAGCAGTTACGCGCGGACAGTTTACAATGAGCAGTTCTTC. This sequence encodes CASSYARTVYNEQFF.

This clone occurred a few times. In DNA form, the CDR3 reads TGCAGCGTTGAAGGCCAGGGCGCTGGCTACACCTTC. Amino acid sequence: CSVEGQGAGYTF. The chain employs TRBV29-1 and TRBJ1-2; weak D call: TRBD1 (5 bases). V lost 1 base and J 7 bases, leaving 10 bases between the germline ends. Germline lookup yields CDR1 SQVTM and CDR2 ANQGSEA. The CDR3 is made up of 12 amino acids.

Notes on this clone: Distinct nucleotide sequences in the sample also encode this CDR3. The chain is built from TRBV30 and TRBJ2-1; D remains ambiguous. The germline V gene encodes CDR1 GTSNPN and CDR2 SVGIG (reference sequence). With 0 bases removed from V and 7 bases from J, the gap between germline ends came to 4 bases. This CDR3 is built from 11 residues. CDR3 nucleotides: TGTGCCTGGAGTGTACTAAATGAGCAGTTCTTC. It codes for CAWSVLNEQFF.

V is TRBV30 and J is TRBJ1-2; 8 positions agree with TRBD1. This CDR3 has 13 amino acids. V shed 7 bases and J 4 bases; nucleotides not matched to a gene: 8. In germline, CDR1 is GTSNPN, CDR2 SVGIG (reference sequence). CDR3 DNA sequence: TGTGCCTTACAGGGGGGGCTCGGCTATGGCTACACCTTC. This encodes CALQGGLGYGYTF.

This chain connects TRBV27 to TRBJ1-2; maybe TRBD1 (5 bases). The length of the CDR3 is 14 residues. V dropped 5 bases and J dropped 4 bases, with 14 bases sitting between them. CDR1 and CDR2 (germline): MNHEY, SMNVEV (reference sequence). The CDR3 sequence is CASSPVSGIYGYTF. As DNA, the CDR3 is TGTGCCAGCAGTCCAGTTTCAGGGATCTATGGCTACACCTTC.

The chain has TRBV5-1 and TRBJ2-7; 8 bases line up with TRBD1. The CDR3 runs 14 residues. Per germline, CDR1 SGHRS and CDR2 YFSETQ. V gave up 5 bases and J gave up 3 bases; unmatched junction bases: 7. CDR3 nucleotides: TGCGCCAGCAGTTTGACAGGGGCTAACTACGAGCAGTACTTC. Translated: CASSLTGANYEQYF.

V gene TRBV7-9 combines with J gene TRBJ1-6, with 7 positions matching TRBD1. V lost 5 bases and J lost 7; bases outside the gene matches: 11. The germline CDR1 and CDR2 sequences are SEHNR and FQNEAQ (reference sequence). CDR3 size: 16 residues. CDR3 residues: CASSTPLTGVNSPLHF. The CDR3 DNA follows: TGTGCCAGCAGCACCCCCCTCACAGGGGTGAATTCACCCCTCCACTTT.

This rearrangement joins TRBV5-6 to TRBJ2-1, with 8 bases fitting TRBD2. Germline V gene lookup returns CDR1 SGHDT and CDR2 YYEEEE. After removal of 2 bases from V and 7 bases from J, the junction contained 8 bases not matched to a gene. The CDR3 is 15 residues long. CDR3 amino acids: CASSFGTSRRNEQFF. In DNA, the CDR3 is TGTGCCAGCAGCTTCGGGACTAGTAGGCGGAATGAGCAGTTCTTC. Combining the CDR3 with reference TRBV5-6 and TRBJ2-1 gives the whole variable domain DAGVTQSPTHLIKTRGQQVTLRCSPKSGHDTVSWYQQALGQGPQFIFQYYEEEERQRGNFPDRFSGHQFPNYSSELNVNALLLGDSALYLCASSFGTSRRNEQFFGPGTRLTVL.

CDR3 amino acids: CSADGGNTGELFF. DNA for the CDR3: TGCAGCGCTGACGGGGGGAACACCGGGGAGCTGTTTTTT. The chain carries TRBV29-1 and TRBJ2-2; D may be TRBD2 (6 bases). The germline V and J ends were trimmed by 7 bases and 1 base, with 10 bases remaining between them. Germline CDR1 SQVTM, CDR2 ANQGSEA. This CDR3 has 13 residues.

The CDR3 sequence: CASSLAPGARNEQYF. In DNA form, the CDR3 reads TGCGCCAGCAGCTTGGCCCCGGGGGCGCGGAACGAGCAGTACTTC. This chain uses TRBV5-1 with TRBJ2-7; TRBD1 or TRBD2 may be the D gene (6 bases each). In germline, CDR1 is SGHRS, CDR2 YFSETQ. V dropped 0 bases and J dropped 5 bases, with 15 bases sitting between them. The CDR3 has 15 amino acids.